The T cell receptor beta chain under discussion was sequenced for a study of blood T cells in healthy people across ages. Study-wide results and limits: Among T cells, TCR beta diversity per million cells dropped roughly linearly as age rose. A conclusive naive versus antigen-experienced comparison was prevented by the unsorted PBMCs.

This clonotype turned up a few times. Its antigen is unidentified. A much larger clonotype is one base distant, so this may be a read error. Next came a second PCR, run for about 6 to 12 cycles, which used a sample-barcoded 5' primer along with a J-beta primer mix. TCRdb used MiXCR to reprocess the 5' RACE reads, holding one entry per CDR3 protein. The sample holds 550,000 to 800,000 distinct CDR3 sequences, 20% to 25% seen once. The CDR3 runs 16 residues. Losses at the gene ends were 8 bases for V and 2 bases for J; bases not matched to a gene: 11. Germline V gives CDR1 LNHDA, CDR2 SQIVND (reference sequence).

Sequencing used blood. This sequence was found in a man in his 70s in good health. The rearrangement joins TRBV19 to TRBJ2-4; 8 positions agree with TRBD1. The CDR3 spells CASDRTGTLTKNIQYF. The CDR3 region has the DNA TGTGCCAGTGACCGGACAGGGACATTAACCAAAAACATTCAGTACTTC. The full variable domain, with the rest looked up from reference TRBV19 and TRBJ2-4, is DGGITQSPKYLFRKEGQNVTLSCEQNLNHDAMYWYRQDPGQGLRLIYYSQIVNDFQKGDIAEGYSVSREKKESFPLTVTSAQKNPTAFYLCASDRTGTLTKNIQYFGAGTRLSVL.